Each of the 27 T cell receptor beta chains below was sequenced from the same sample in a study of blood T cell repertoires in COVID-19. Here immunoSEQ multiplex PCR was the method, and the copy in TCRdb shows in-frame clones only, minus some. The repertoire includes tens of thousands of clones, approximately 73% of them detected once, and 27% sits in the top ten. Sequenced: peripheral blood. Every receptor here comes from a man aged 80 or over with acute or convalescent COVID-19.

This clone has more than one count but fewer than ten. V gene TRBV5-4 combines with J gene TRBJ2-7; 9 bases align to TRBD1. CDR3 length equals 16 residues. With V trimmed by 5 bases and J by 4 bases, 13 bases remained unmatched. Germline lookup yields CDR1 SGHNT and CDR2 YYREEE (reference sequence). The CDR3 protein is CASRNEMGQGGYEQYF. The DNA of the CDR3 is TGTGCCAGCAGAAATGAGATGGGACAGGGAGGTTACGAGCAGTACTTC.

The CDR3 bases are TGCGCCAGCAGCTTGGGAGGGACTAGCGGGTCCTACGAGCAGTACTTC. Protein product: CASSLGGTSGSYEQYF. The chain couples TRBV5-1 to TRBJ2-7, with 12 bases matching TRBD2. This CDR3 has 16 amino acids. Per the germline V gene, CDR1 is SGHRS and CDR2 is YFSETQ. V lost 0 bases and J lost 1; bases outside the gene matches: 2.

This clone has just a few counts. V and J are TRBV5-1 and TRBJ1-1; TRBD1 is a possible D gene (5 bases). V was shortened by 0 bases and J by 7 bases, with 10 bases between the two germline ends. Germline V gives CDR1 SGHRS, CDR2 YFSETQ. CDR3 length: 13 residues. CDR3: CASSLAGGREAFF. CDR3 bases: TGCGCCAGCAGCTTGGCCGGGGGACGTGAAGCTTTCTTT.

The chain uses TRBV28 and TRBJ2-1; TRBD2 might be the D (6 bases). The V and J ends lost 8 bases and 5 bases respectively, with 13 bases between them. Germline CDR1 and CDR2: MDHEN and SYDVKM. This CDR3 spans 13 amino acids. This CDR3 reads CASGRDVNNEQFF. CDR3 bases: TGTGCCAGCGGGCGGGATGTTAACAATGAGCAGTTCTTC.

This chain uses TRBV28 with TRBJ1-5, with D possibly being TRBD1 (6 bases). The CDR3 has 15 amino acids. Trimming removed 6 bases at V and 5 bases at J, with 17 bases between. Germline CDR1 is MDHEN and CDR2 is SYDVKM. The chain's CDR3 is CASSRRGGADQPQHF. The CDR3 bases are TGTGCCAGCAGCCGCCGCGGGGGCGCAGATCAGCCCCAGCATTTT.

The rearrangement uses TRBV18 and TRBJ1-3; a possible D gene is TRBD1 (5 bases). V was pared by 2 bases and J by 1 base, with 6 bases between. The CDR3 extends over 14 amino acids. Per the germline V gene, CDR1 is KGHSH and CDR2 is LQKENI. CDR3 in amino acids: CASSPGTSGNTIYF. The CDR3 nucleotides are TGTGCCAGCTCACCAGGGACTTCTGGAAACACCATATATTTT.

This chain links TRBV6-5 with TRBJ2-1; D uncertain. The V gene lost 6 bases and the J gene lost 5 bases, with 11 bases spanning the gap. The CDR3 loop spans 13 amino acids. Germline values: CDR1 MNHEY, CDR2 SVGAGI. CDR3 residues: CASRRNLDNEQFF. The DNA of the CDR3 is TGTGCCAGCAGGCGGAACTTGGACAATGAGCAGTTCTTC.

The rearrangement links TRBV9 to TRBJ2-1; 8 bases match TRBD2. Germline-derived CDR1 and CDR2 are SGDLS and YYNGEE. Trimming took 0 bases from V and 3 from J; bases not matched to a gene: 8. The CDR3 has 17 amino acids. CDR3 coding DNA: TGTGCCAGCAGCGTAGATATAGCGGGGCGGATCTACAATGAGCAGTTCTTC. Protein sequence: CASSVDIAGRIYNEQFF.

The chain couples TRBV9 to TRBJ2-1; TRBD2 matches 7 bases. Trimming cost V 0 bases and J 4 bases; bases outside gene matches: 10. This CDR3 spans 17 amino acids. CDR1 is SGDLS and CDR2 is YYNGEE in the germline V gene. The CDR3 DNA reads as TGTGCCAGCAGCGTAGACGAGGCTAGCGGAGTTTACAATGAGCAGTTCTTC. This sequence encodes CASSVDEASGVYNEQFF.

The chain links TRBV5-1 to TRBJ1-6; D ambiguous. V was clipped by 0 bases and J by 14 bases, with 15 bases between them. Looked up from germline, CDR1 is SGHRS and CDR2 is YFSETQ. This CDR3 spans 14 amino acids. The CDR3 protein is CASSLAVGEGALHF. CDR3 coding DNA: TGCGCCAGCAGCTTGGCCGTCGGGGAAGGAGCCCTCCACTTT.

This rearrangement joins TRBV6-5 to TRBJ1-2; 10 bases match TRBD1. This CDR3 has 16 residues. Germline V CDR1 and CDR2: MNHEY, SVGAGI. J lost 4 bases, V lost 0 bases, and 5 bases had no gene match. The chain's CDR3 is CASSYSGTGASYGYTF. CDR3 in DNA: TGTGCCAGCAGTTACTCCGGGACAGGGGCGAGCTATGGCTACACCTTC.

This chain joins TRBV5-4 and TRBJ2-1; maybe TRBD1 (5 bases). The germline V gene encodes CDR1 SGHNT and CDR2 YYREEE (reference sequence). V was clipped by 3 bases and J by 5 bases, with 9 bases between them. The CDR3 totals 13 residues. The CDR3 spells CASSSGQHNEQFF. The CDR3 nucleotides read TGTGCCAGCAGCTCAGGGCAGCACAATGAGCAGTTCTTC. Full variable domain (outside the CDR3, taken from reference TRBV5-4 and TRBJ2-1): ETGVTQSPTHLIKTRGQQVTLRCSSQSGHNTVSWYQQALGQGPQFIFQYYREEENGRGNFPPRFSGLQFPNYSSELNVNALELDDSALYLCASSSGQHNEQFFGPGTRLTVL.

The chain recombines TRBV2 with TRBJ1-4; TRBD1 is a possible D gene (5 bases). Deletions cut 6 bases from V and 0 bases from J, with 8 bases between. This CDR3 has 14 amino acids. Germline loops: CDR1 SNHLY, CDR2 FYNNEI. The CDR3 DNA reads TGTGCCAGCAGGTACAGGTCAACTAATGAAAAACTGTTTTTT. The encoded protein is CASRYRSTNEKLFF.

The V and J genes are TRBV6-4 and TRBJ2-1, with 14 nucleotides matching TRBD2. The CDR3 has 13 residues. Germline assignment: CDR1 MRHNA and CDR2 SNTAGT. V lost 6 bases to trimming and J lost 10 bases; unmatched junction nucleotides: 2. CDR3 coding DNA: TGTGCCAGCAGGACTAGCGGGAGGGGGGAGCAGTTCTTC. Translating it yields CASRTSGRGEQFF.

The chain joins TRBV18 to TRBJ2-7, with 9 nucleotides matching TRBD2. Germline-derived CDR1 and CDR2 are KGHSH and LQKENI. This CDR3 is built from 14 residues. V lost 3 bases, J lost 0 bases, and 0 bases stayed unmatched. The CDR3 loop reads CASSPTSGSYEQYF. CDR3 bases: TGTGCCAGCTCACCGACTAGCGGCTCCTACGAGCAGTACTTC.

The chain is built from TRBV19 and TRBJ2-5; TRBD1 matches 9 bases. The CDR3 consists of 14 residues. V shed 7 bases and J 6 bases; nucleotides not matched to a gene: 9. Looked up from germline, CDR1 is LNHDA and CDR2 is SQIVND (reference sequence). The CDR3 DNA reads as TGTGCCAGTACCCCCGGGACAGGGAGGCAGACCCAGTACTTC. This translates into CASTPGTGRQTQYF.

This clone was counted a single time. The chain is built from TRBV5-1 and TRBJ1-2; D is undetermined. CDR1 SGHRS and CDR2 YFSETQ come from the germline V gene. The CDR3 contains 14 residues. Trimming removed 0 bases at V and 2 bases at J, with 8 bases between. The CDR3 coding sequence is TGCGCCAGCAGCTTGGACAGAGTAAACTATGGCTACACCTTC. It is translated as CASSLDRVNYGYTF.

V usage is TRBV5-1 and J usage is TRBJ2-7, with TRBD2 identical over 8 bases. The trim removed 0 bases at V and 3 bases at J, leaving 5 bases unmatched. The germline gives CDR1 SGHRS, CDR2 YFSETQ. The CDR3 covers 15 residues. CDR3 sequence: CASSLAAGAYYEQYF. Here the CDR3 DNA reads TGCGCCAGCAGCTTGGCAGCGGGAGCTTACTACGAGCAGTACTTC.

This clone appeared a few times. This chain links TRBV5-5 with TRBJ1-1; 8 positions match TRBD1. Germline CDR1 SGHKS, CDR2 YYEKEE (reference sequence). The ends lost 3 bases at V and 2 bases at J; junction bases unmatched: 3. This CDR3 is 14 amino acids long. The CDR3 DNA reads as TGTGCCAGCAGCTGGGACAGGTTAAACACTGAAGCTTTCTTT. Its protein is CASSWDRLNTEAFF.

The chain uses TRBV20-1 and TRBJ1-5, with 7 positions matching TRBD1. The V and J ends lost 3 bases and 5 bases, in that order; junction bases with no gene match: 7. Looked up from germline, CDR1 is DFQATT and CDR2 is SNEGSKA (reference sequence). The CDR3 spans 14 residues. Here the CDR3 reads CSASGGQNYQPQHF. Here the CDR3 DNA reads TGCAGTGCTAGTGGGGGACAGAACTATCAGCCCCAGCATTTT.

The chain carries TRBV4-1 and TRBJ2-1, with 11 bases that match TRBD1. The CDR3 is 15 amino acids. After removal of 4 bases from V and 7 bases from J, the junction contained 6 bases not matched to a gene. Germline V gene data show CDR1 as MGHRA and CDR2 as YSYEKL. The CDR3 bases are TGCGCCAGCAGCCGAGGACAGGGGGCTTGGAATGAGCAGTTCTTC. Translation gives CASSRGQGAWNEQFF.

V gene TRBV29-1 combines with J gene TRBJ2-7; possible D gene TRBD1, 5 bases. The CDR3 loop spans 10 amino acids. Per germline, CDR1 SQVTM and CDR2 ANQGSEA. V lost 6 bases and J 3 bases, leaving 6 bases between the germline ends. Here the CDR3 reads CSVGDYEQYF. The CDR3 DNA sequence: TGCAGCGTAGGGGACTACGAGCAGTACTTC.

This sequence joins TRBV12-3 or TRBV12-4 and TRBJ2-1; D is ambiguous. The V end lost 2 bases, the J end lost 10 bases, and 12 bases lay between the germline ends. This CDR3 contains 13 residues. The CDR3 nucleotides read TGTGCCAGCAGTTTATCAACCGTCAGGGAGCAGTTCTTC. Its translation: CASSLSTVREQFF.

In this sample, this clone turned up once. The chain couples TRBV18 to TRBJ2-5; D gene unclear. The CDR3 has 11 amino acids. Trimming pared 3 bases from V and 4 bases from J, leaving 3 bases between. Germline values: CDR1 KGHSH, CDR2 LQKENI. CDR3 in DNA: TGTGCCAGCTCACCGGCAGAGACCCAGTACTTC. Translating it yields CASSPAETQYF.

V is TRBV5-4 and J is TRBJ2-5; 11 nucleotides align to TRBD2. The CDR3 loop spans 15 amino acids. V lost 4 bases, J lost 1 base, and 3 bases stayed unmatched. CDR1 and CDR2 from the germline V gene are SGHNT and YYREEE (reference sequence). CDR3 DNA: TGTGCCAGCAGCCCGGGACTAGCGGCCCAAGAGACCCAGTACTTC. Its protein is CASSPGLAAQETQYF.

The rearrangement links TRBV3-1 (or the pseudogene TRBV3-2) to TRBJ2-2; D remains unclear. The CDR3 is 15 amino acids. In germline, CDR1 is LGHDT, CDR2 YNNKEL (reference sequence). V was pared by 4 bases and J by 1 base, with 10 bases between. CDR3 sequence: CASSLTPGNTGELFF. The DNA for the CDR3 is TGTGCCAGCAGCCTGACCCCAGGGAACACCGGGGAGCTGTTTTTT.

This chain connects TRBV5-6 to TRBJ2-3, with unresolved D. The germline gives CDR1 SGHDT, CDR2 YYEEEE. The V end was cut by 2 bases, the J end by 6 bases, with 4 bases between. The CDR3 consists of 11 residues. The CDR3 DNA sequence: TGTGCCAGCAGCTTCGGGGATACGCAGTATTTT. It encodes CASSFGDTQYF.